This passage covers 32 T cell receptor beta chains from one sample sequenced in a study of blood T cell repertoires in COVID-19. Only in-frame clones appear in the TCRdb table, and some are missing; sequencing was by immunoSEQ multiplex PCR. The data show 150,000 to 250,000 clones, with around 79% seen just once and about 6.5% held by the top ten. Sequenced sample: peripheral blood. All receptors derive from a woman aged 40 to 50 with COVID-19, enrolled during active disease.

The chain has TRBV5-1 and TRBJ2-5, with 7 bases aligning to TRBD2. This CDR3 region has 16 residues. V dropped 4 bases and J dropped 5; count of bases not matched to a gene: 14. Looked up from germline, CDR1 is SGHRS and CDR2 is YFSETQ. The CDR3 reads CASSGFGRNIGETQYF. CDR3 DNA: TGCGCCAGCAGCGGGTTCGGGAGGAACATTGGGGAGACCCAGTACTTC.

V and J are TRBV6-6 and TRBJ1-1; TRBD1 agrees at 8 bases. CDR3 size: 14 residues. Germline V gene lookup returns CDR1 MNHNY and CDR2 SVGAGI (reference sequence). After removal of 6 bases from V and 1 base from J, the junction contained 4 bases not matched to a gene. The CDR3 protein is CASSLTGENTEAFF. In DNA, the CDR3 is TGTGCCAGCAGCCTGACAGGGGAGAACACTGAAGCTTTCTTT.

This clone was recorded many times. The sample carries other DNA sequences with the same CDR3. J is TRBJ1-5 and V is TRBV5-4; 7 nucleotides align to TRBD1. Per the germline V gene, CDR1 is SGHNT and CDR2 is YYREEE (reference sequence). CDR3 length: 13 amino acids. With V trimmed by 2 bases and J by 4 bases, 0 bases remained unmatched. The CDR3 nucleotides are TGTGCCAGCAGCTTACAGGGGAATCAGCCCCAGCATTTT. Protein product: CASSLQGNQPQHF.

In its sample, this clone was seen once. This chain links TRBV19 with TRBJ1-5; the D gene is possibly TRBD1 (5 bases). Per the germline V gene, CDR1 is LNHDA and CDR2 is SQIVND (reference sequence). Trimming pared 6 bases from V and 3 bases from J, leaving 9 bases between. This CDR3 has 13 residues. The CDR3 is CASRGQVNQPQHF. The CDR3 DNA is TGTGCCAGTAGGGGGCAGGTCAATCAGCCCCAGCATTTT.

This chain connects TRBV6-5 to TRBJ1-2, with TRBD1 matching 7 bases. V was clipped by 5 bases and J by 8 bases; unmatched bases: 5. The CDR3 totals 12 residues. Germline V CDR1 and CDR2: MNHEY, SVGAGI. CDR3 amino acids: CASSPGGSGYTF. The CDR3 nucleotides are TGTGCCAGCAGTCCAGGGGGTTCCGGCTACACCTTC.

About this clone: Other DNA sequences from this sample encode an identical CDR3 as well. The chain employs TRBV10-3 and TRBJ1-4; D unresolved. CDR3 size: 14 residues. Germline CDR1 ENHRY, CDR2 SYGVKD. Trimming removed 0 bases at V and 5 bases at J, with 7 bases between. The CDR3 DNA is TGTGCCATCAGTGAGTCGGGAGGGAATGAAAAACTGTTTTTT. Protein sequence: CAISESGGNEKLFF.

The V call is TRBV10-1, the J call TRBJ2-7; 10 bases are shared with TRBD2. Trimming at V came to 7 bases and at J to 9 bases, leaving 12 bases not matched to a gene. The germline gives CDR1 WNHNN, CDR2 SYGVQD (reference sequence). The CDR3 is 14 residues long. CDR3 sequence reads: CASNPLAGLRGQYF. The CDR3 DNA is TGCGCCAGCAACCCACTAGCGGGACTCCGTGGGCAGTACTTC.

The chain carries TRBV29-1 and TRBJ2-7, with 10 bases that match TRBD2. Germline V gene sequence: CDR1 SQVTM, CDR2 ANQGSEA. V lost 7 bases to trimming and J lost 5 bases; unmatched junction nucleotides: 8. This CDR3 is 13 amino acids long. The CDR3 coding sequence is TGCAGCGCCGCCGCGACTAGCGGGCACGAGCAGTACTTC. It yields the protein CSAAATSGHEQYF.

The V call is TRBV2, the J call TRBJ2-7; 7 bases map to TRBD1. Per the germline V gene, CDR1 is SNHLY and CDR2 is FYNNEI. This CDR3 has 15 residues. V dropped 2 bases and J dropped 0; count of bases not matched to a gene: 4. CDR3: CASSEWAGGSYEQYF. In nucleotides, the CDR3 is TGTGCCAGCAGTGAATGGGCAGGGGGCTCCTACGAGCAGTACTTC.

The chain uses TRBV7-3 and TRBJ1-2, with 9 bases aligning to TRBD1. V shed 5 bases, J shed 8 bases, and the junction held 6 bases outside the gene matches. The CDR3 runs 13 residues. Germline values: CDR1 SGHTA, CDR2 FQGTGA. CDR3 sequence: CASSLGTGHGYTF. CDR3 nucleotide sequence: TGTGCCAGCAGCCTAGGGACAGGGCACGGCTACACCTTC.

The V and J genes are TRBV5-4 and TRBJ2-7; 7 bases align to TRBD2. The CDR3 sequence is 15 residues long. The V gene's germline CDR1 is SGHNT and CDR2 YYREEE (reference sequence). J lost 4 bases, V lost 2 bases, and 9 bases had no gene match. The CDR3 sequence: CASSFHSGGGYEQYF. The CDR3 region has the DNA TGTGCCAGCAGCTTCCATAGCGGCGGGGGTTACGAGCAGTACTTC.

The sample holds one count of this clone. This rearrangement joins TRBV9 to TRBJ2-5; 14 positions agree with TRBD2. Germline CDR1 reads SGDLS; CDR2 reads YYNGEE. Trimming at V came to 2 bases and at J to 4 bases, leaving 4 bases not matched to a gene. The CDR3 runs to 16 residues. The CDR3 sequence: CASSVGTSGGPETQYF. CDR3 nucleotides: TGTGCCAGCAGCGTCGGGACTAGCGGGGGACCAGAGACCCAGTACTTC.

V and J are TRBV6-5 and TRBJ1-2; 7 bases agree with TRBD1. The CDR3 totals 14 residues. The V gene end was trimmed by 4 bases and the J gene end by 2 bases; junction bases not matched to a gene: 4. Per the germline V gene, CDR1 is MNHEY and CDR2 is SVGAGI. CDR3: CASSSEGANYGYTF. CDR3 DNA sequence: TGTGCCAGCAGTTCTGAGGGGGCCAACTATGGCTACACCTTC.

The rearrangement uses TRBV6-5 and TRBJ1-5; TRBD1 might be the D (6 bases). Trimming cost V 6 bases and J 5 bases, with 14 bases left between them. The length of the CDR3 is 14 residues. The germline V gene encodes CDR1 MNHEY and CDR2 SVGAGI. DNA for the CDR3: TGTGCCAGCAGCGCCGGGACATTCTATCAGCCCCAGCATTTT. Translating it yields CASSAGTFYQPQHF.

V gene TRBV6-5 combines with J gene TRBJ2-3; TRBD1 matches 8 bases. Germline V CDR1 and CDR2: MNHEY, SVGAGI. V was pared by 6 bases and J by 4 bases, with 6 bases of the junction left unmatched. This CDR3 comprises 14 residues. The DNA of the CDR3 is TGTGCCAGCAGCCGACAGGGGAAGGCAGATACGCAGTATTTT. Protein sequence: CASSRQGKADTQYF.

The genes are TRBV6-5 and TRBJ2-5, with D possibly being TRBD2 (6 bases). CDR3 length: 13 amino acids. V shed 6 bases and J shed 6 bases, with 14 bases lying between them. Germline lookup yields CDR1 MNHEY and CDR2 SVGAGI. CDR3 amino acids: CASRVSAGQTQYF. CDR3 in DNA: TGTGCCAGCAGGGTATCGGCGGGGCAGACCCAGTACTTC.

The genes are TRBV25-1 and TRBJ1-1, with unresolved D. There are 11 residues in the CDR3. V was pared by 2 bases and J by 4 bases, with 2 bases between. Germline V CDR1 and CDR2: MGHDK, SYGVNS. Here the CDR3 DNA reads TGTGCCAGCAGTGAACGCACTGAAGCTTTCTTT. This encodes CASSERTEAFF.

The chain employs TRBV6-6 and TRBJ1-3; TRBD1 is a possible D gene (5 bases). This CDR3 region has 15 residues. Germline V gives CDR1 MNHNY, CDR2 SVGAGI (reference sequence). Trimming left V 5 bases short and J 0 bases short, with 11 bases between. The CDR3 spells CASSDGGFSGNTIYF. The CDR3 region has the DNA TGTGCCAGCAGTGACGGGGGGTTCTCTGGAAACACCATATATTTT.

The rearrangement uses TRBV2 and TRBJ2-5; 8 nucleotides match TRBD1. The germline V gene has CDR1 SNHLY and CDR2 FYNNEI. The CDR3 loop spans 15 amino acids. V shed 4 bases and J 4 bases; nucleotides not matched to a gene: 8. DNA of the CDR3: TGTGCCAGCAGTGGGAACGGACAGGGAGGAGAGACCCAGTACTTC. Translating it yields CASSGNGQGGETQYF.

This rearrangement joins TRBV18 to TRBJ1-6, with TRBD1 matching 10 bases. V lost 3 bases and J lost 9; bases outside the gene matches: 2. The length of the CDR3 is 14 residues. CDR1 KGHSH and CDR2 LQKENI come from the germline V gene. The CDR3 DNA reads as TGTGCCAGCTCACCGGGACAGGGGAGTTCACCCCTCCACTTT. This codes for CASSPGQGSSPLHF.

This chain connects TRBV5-8 to TRBJ2-7; 9 bases match TRBD1. The CDR3 is 14 amino acids. CDR1 and CDR2 from the germline V gene are SGHTS and YDEGEE. V dropped 0 bases and J dropped 7; count of bases not matched to a gene: 5. This chain's CDR3 is CASSLGDRAREQYF. CDR3 DNA: TGTGCCAGCAGCTTGGGGGACAGGGCGCGTGAGCAGTACTTC.

This clone was recorded at least ten times. This chain uses TRBV24-1 with TRBJ1-6; D is possibly TRBD1 (5 bases). The germline V gene has CDR1 KGHDR and CDR2 SFDVKD. The length of the CDR3 is 18 residues. V lost 3 bases and J 1 base, leaving 15 bases between the germline ends. CDR3 loop: CATSDPEGARSYNSPLHF. CDR3 nucleotide sequence: TGTGCCACCAGTGATCCGGAAGGGGCGCGTTCCTATAATTCACCCCTCCACTTT.

The chain links TRBV2 to TRBJ1-5; unclear D gene. The CDR3 is made up of 13 amino acids. Germline V gives CDR1 SNHLY, CDR2 FYNNEI. Trimming left V 9 bases short and J 3 bases short, with 12 bases between. DNA for the CDR3: TGTGCCAGTAAGAAGGAGAACAATCAGCCCCAGCATTTT. Encoded protein: CASKKENNQPQHF. The whole variable domain, remainder taken from reference TRBV2 and TRBJ1-5, is EPEVTQTPSHQVTQMGQEVILRCVPISNHLYFYWYRQILGQKVEFLVSFYNNEISEKSEIFDDQFSVERPDGSNFTLKIRSTKLEDSAMYFCASKKENNQPQHFGDGTRLSIL.

This clone was recorded once. This chain uses TRBV10-1 with TRBJ2-1; D is ambiguous. Germline V gives CDR1 WNHNN, CDR2 SYGVQD (reference sequence). This CDR3 comprises 14 residues. Trimming cost V 3 bases and J 0 bases, with 6 bases left between them. CDR3 bases: TGCGCCAGCAGTGACGCGAGCTCCTACAATGAGCAGTTCTTC. Its protein product is CASSDASSYNEQFF.

J is TRBJ2-5 and V is TRBV5-1; 10 bases are shared with TRBD2. This CDR3 comprises 15 residues. CDR1 is SGHRS and CDR2 is YFSETQ in the germline V gene. The junction had 1 base not matched to a gene; V was cut back by 0 bases and J by 2 bases. The CDR3 loop reads CASSLASGGQETQYF. CDR3 nucleotide sequence: TGCGCCAGCAGCTTGGCTAGCGGGGGACAAGAGACCCAGTACTTC.

A single count supports this clone. The chain joins TRBV5-1 to TRBJ1-4; TRBD1 aligns across 8 bases. Germline V CDR1 and CDR2: SGHRS, YFSETQ. The V and J ends lost 4 bases and 3 bases, in that order; junction bases with no gene match: 5. The CDR3 length is 15 residues. In nucleotides, the CDR3 is TGCGCCAGCAGCATGACAGGGGCCGCTAATGAAAAACTGTTTTTT. Residues: CASSMTGAANEKLFF. Supplemented by reference TRBV5-1 and TRBJ1-4, the full variable domain reads KAGVTQTPRYLIKTRGQQVTLSCSPISGHRSVSWYQQTPGQGLQFLFEYFSETQRNKGNFPGRFSGRQFSNSRSEMNVSTLELGDSALYLCASSMTGAANEKLFFGSGTQLSVL.

The chain has TRBV6-5 and TRBJ1-2; 7 bases match TRBD1. The germline gives CDR1 MNHEY, CDR2 SVGAGI. V dropped 8 bases and J dropped 4; count of bases not matched to a gene: 7. The CDR3 is made up of 13 amino acids. The CDR3 DNA reads as TGTGCCAGCCAAGGGGGCGGGCGCTATGGCTACACCTTC. Amino acids: CASQGGGRYGYTF.

The V gene is TRBV30, the J gene TRBJ1-1; D remains unclear. The germline V and J ends were trimmed by 3 bases and 2 bases, with 7 bases remaining between them. The CDR3 has 12 amino acids. CDR1 and CDR2 from the germline V gene are GTSNPN and SVGIG (reference sequence). The CDR3 DNA reads as TGTGCCTGGAGGAAGAGAAACACTGAAGCTTTCTTT. Protein sequence: CAWRKRNTEAFF.

This chain links TRBV7-8 with TRBJ1-1, with TRBD1 identical over 9 bases. CDR1 SGHVS and CDR2 FQNEAQ come from the germline V gene. The CDR3 spans 15 residues. Trimming removed 5 bases from V and 2 bases from J; junction bases left unmatched: 6. The CDR3 loop is CASSLGTGRNTEAFF. DNA for the CDR3: TGTGCCAGCAGCCTAGGGACAGGGAGAAACACTGAAGCTTTCTTT.

The CDR3 nucleotides are TGTGCCAGCAGTCAGGGGTGGACAGGGAAGGACGGGACCTACGAGCAGTACTTC. It codes for CASSQGWTGKDGTYEQYF. This chain connects TRBV6-6 to TRBJ2-7; TRBD1 aligns across 8 bases. V trimming: 5 bases; J trimming: 2 bases; junction bases outside the gene matches: 17. CDR1 is MNHNY, CDR2 SVGAGI, per germline (reference sequence). CDR3 length: 18 residues.

This clone is medium-sized in the sample. This chain connects TRBV11-2 to TRBJ1-1; D gene ambiguous. Germline lookup yields CDR1 SGHAT and CDR2 FQNNGV. The CDR3 covers 15 residues. Trimming removed 2 bases from V and 1 base from J, with 11 bases in between. In DNA form, the CDR3 reads TGTGCCAGCAGCTTATTTCGGTTCCCGAACACTGAAGCTTTCTTT. Translating gives CASSLFRFPNTEAFF.

This clone was counted once. This rearrangement joins TRBV10-3 to TRBJ1-5; D is unclear. CDR1 is ENHRY and CDR2 is SYGVKD in the germline V gene. This CDR3 has 14 amino acids. The V gene lost 6 bases and the J gene lost 0 bases, with 9 bases spanning the gap. For the CDR3, the DNA is TGTGCCATCAGCCGGGAGTATAGCAATCAGCCCCAGCATTTT. Translation: CAISREYSNQPQHF.